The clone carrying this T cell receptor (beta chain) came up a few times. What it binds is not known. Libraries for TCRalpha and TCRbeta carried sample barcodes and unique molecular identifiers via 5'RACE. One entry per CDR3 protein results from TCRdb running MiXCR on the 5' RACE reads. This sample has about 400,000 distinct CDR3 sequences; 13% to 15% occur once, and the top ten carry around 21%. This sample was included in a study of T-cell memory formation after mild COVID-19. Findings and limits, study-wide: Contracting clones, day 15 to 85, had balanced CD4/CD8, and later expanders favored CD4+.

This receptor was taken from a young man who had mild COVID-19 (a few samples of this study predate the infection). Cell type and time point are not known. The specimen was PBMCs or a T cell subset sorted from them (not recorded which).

CDR3 nucleotides: TGTGCCAGCAGTCCCCCCGGACAGGGGTTTTACGAGCAGTACTTC. Translated: CASSPPGQGFYEQYF. This chain links TRBV6-2 or TRBV6-3 with TRBJ2-7, with 9 bases aligning to TRBD1. This CDR3 has 15 amino acids. After removal of 5 bases from V and 4 bases from J, the junction contained 9 bases not matched to a gene. Germline-derived CDR1 and CDR2 are MNHEY and SVGEGT.